This T cell receptor (beta chain) was sequenced during a study of identical twins' blood T cells. Each TCR cDNA library carried sample-specific barcodes on both ends. In the study's own analysis: Each donor had about 100,000 to nearly 550,000 clonotypes. TCRdb re-called the 5' RACE reads with MiXCR, one entry per CDR3 protein. The V and J calls follow TCRdb's processing rather than the paper's. The sample lists a few hundred thousand distinct CDR3 sequences, under 30% occurring once. The three twin pairs were reared together, likely meeting the same infections. The CDR3 extends over 14 amino acids. V was clipped by 0 bases and J by 2 bases, with 5 bases between them. The germline V gene has CDR1 SGHDT and CDR2 YYEEEE. General study points: V gene usage reportedly matched far better within twin pairs than unrelated donors.

The table lists this clonotype with a few counts. Its antigen is currently unknown. Sequencing was performed on PBMCs. The TCR was taken from a woman between 18 and 50 years old in good health. The rearrangement uses TRBV5-6 and TRBJ1-4; D call uncertain. The chain's CDR3 is CASSLGLTNEKLFF. The CDR3 bases are TGTGCCAGCAGCTTGGGACTGACTAATGAAAAACTGTTTTTT.